The clone carrying this TCR beta chain was detected ten times or more. This specimen comes from a study of T cells in Graves' hyperthyroidism and ophthalmopathy. Amplified TCR beta CDR3 regions came from RNA transcripts. HTBI primers were used for first-round RT-PCR of the TCR CDR3. TCRdb analysed the multiplex PCR reads with MiXCR anew, one entry per CDR3 protein. The profile shows approximately 430,000 distinct CDR3 sequences, approximately 14% of them singletons. V shed 5 bases and J 5 bases; nucleotides not matched to a gene: 6. This CDR3 is built from 14 residues. The sample taken for sequencing was blood. The TCR originated in a woman aged 18-29 years with Graves' hyperthyroidism. The V call is TRBV12-3 or TRBV12-4, the J call TRBJ2-3, with 8 bases aligning to TRBD2. CDR3 region: CASSTGLGGDTQYF. In DNA, the CDR3 is TGTGCCAGCAGTACGGGACTAGGGGGAGATACGCAGTATTTT.